This TCR beta chain is drawn from a study of technical replicates of blood from several donors. The CDR3 runs to 14 residues. Germline lookup yields CDR1 KGHSH and CDR2 LQKENI. Trimming cost V 3 bases and J 8 bases; bases outside gene matches: 7. Using immunoSEQ multiplex PCR, the repertoire was profiled, and TCRdb retains in-frame clones only, with some absent. The repertoire includes over 50,000 clones, approximately 86% of them detected once, and just over 5% sits in the top ten. Input material: PBMCs. This TCR was recovered from a human donor in good health. Some clones in this sample may be carry-over from other donors' samples. The chain couples TRBV18 to TRBJ1-2, with 9 bases fitting TRBD1. The DNA of the CDR3 is TGTGCCAGCTCACCGGGACAGGGATCGGGCGGCTACACCTTC. Translation: CASSPGQGSGGYTF.